These T cell receptor beta chains were read from a single sample in a study of shared clonotypes between healthy human individuals. Data came from immunoSEQ multiplex PCR; TCRdb stores just in-frame clones and leaves some out. The sample has 550,000 to 600,000 clones; roughly 98% are singletons. Sequencing used naive CD8+ T cells sorted from blood. The receptors here all came from a man aged 30 to 45 in good health. Both conserved end residues are trimmed from each CDR3.

V,CDR3
TRBV13,ASSFNYRELAGGRPEQF
TRBV7-2,ASSPTSGFGNEQF
TRBV7-6,ASSPRVGRRQETQY
TRBV11-2,ASSFEFGGDRPAYNEQF
TRBV9,ASSGTGATGDTQY
TRBV12-1,ASSPQGGTQY
TRBV6-5,ASKTGNPYNEQF
TRBV28,ASTFRGHGTGELF
TRBV19,ASSGTSYEQY
TRBV7-9,ASSQDRLEQY
TRBV4-1,ASSQVSGGARLADSYNEQF
TRBV7-6,ASSNKGASYNEQF
TRBV7-9,ASSLVARDNEQF
TRBV10-1,ASSERKVGETQY
TRBV2,AIVIQETQY